These 27 T cell receptor beta chains originate from one sample sequenced in a study of T cell repertoires in cytomegalovirus infection. TCRdb recomputed calls from the reads with MiXCR, one row per CDR3 protein. The data hold just over 300,000 distinct CDR3 sequences, with roughly 17% observed a single time. Sequencing was performed on PBMCs. These receptor sequences come from a human donor in good health (CMV status not recorded). Some clones in this sample may be carry-over from other donors' samples.

This clonotype was recorded at least ten times. V is TRBV7-2 and J is TRBJ2-3; TRBD1 might be the D (6 bases). This CDR3 comprises 12 residues. In germline, CDR1 is SGHTA, CDR2 FQGNSA. The germline V and J ends were trimmed by 0 bases and 10 bases, with 8 bases remaining between them. The DNA of the CDR3 is TGTGCCAGCAGCTTAGCGACAGGAGCGCAGTATTTT. This codes for CASSLATGAQYF.

This clonotype showed up many times. V usage is TRBV7-2 and J usage is TRBJ2-2; TRBD2 matches at 8 bases. The CDR3 totals 17 residues. After removal of 5 bases from V and 8 bases from J, the junction contained 16 bases not matched to a gene. The germline V gene encodes CDR1 SGHTA and CDR2 FQGNSA. The DNA for the CDR3 is TGTGCCAGCAGCACCCCCCCCGGGACTAGTCTAACGGGGGAGCTGTTTTTT. Protein product: CASSTPPGTSLTGELFF.

This clonotype has at least ten counts. This chain joins TRBV7-2 and TRBJ2-3, with 12 nucleotides matching TRBD2. The CDR3 loop spans 12 amino acids. CDR1 SGHTA and CDR2 FQGNSA come from the germline V gene. Trimming cost V 4 bases and J 14 bases; bases outside gene matches: 4. For the CDR3, the DNA is TGTGCCAGCAGCTCGCTAGCGGGGGGGCTGTATTTT. It codes for CASSSLAGGLYF.

This chain uses TRBV12-5 with TRBJ2-2; TRBD1 is a possible D gene (6 bases). Germline CDR1 LGHNT, CDR2 FRNRAP. V shed 2 bases and J shed 3 bases, with 16 bases lying between them. This CDR3 spans 17 amino acids. CDR3 sequence reads: CASGLPRDTSYTGELFF. CDR3 DNA: TGTGCTAGTGGTTTGCCACGGGACACCTCCTACACCGGGGAGCTGTTTTTT.

The J gene is TRBJ2-1, the V gene TRBV4-1; perhaps TRBD2 as D (7 bases). Germline values: CDR1 MGHRA, CDR2 YSYEKL. The CDR3 is 15 residues long. The ends were cut back, 4 bases at V and 4 bases at J, with 14 bases in the middle. CDR3 region: CASSPLGGAYNEQFF. The CDR3, as DNA: TGCGCCAGCAGCCCTCTAGGGGGGGCGTACAATGAGCAGTTCTTC.

The rearrangement links TRBV10-3 to TRBJ1-2; 7 positions agree with TRBD1. The junction had 7 bases not matched to a gene; V was cut back by 7 bases and J by 5 bases. Germline values: CDR1 ENHRY, CDR2 SYGVKD. CDR3 size: 13 residues. The CDR3, as DNA: TGTGCCATCAACGACAGGGTCGGGTATGGCTACACCTTC. This translates into CAINDRVGYGYTF.

This clonotype was seen many times. The chain joins TRBV11-2 to TRBJ2-1; D unclear. Germline V CDR1 and CDR2: SGHAT, FQNNGV. The CDR3 covers 19 residues. Trimming stripped 0 bases from V and 0 bases from J, with 18 bases between. The CDR3 is CASSLDPYRRTSSYNEQFF. CDR3 sequence (DNA): TGTGCCAGCAGCTTAGACCCATATCGACGGACGAGCTCCTACAATGAGCAGTTCTTC. Full variable domain (remainder filled in from reference TRBV11-2 and TRBJ2-1): EAGVAQSPRYKIIEKRQSVAFWCNPISGHATLYWYQQILGQGPKLLIQFQNNGVVDDSQLPKDRFSAERLKGVDSTLKIQPAKLEDSAVYLCASSLDPYRRTSSYNEQFFGPGTRLTVL.

In this sample, this clonotype turned up many times. The gene calls are TRBV12-3 or TRBV12-4 and TRBJ2-1; 9 nucleotides line up with TRBD1. CDR3 size: 13 residues. Trimming at V came to 8 bases and at J to 4 bases, leaving 3 bases not matched to a gene. In DNA, the CDR3 is TGTGCCAGCCGGGACAGGGTGTACAATGAGCAGTTCTTC. Residues: CASRDRVYNEQFF.

This clonotype showed up just a few times. The CDR3 DNA reads as TGCAGTGCTAGTAAAGACGGGGGAGGTGGCTACACCTTC. Amino acid sequence: CSASKDGGGGYTF. V usage is TRBV20-1 and J usage is TRBJ1-2; a weak D match, TRBD1 (5 bases). Deletions cut 3 bases from V and 7 bases from J, with 15 bases between. The CDR3 covers 13 residues. Germline-derived CDR1 and CDR2 are DFQATT and SNEGSKA (reference sequence).

This clonotype was counted between two and nine times. This chain uses TRBV12-3 or TRBV12-4 with TRBJ1-1; D gene uncertain. The length of the CDR3 is 13 residues. Trimming removed 6 bases at V and 7 bases at J, with 15 bases between. CDR3 sequence reads: CASRVRTPGEAFF. DNA for the CDR3: TGTGCCAGCAGAGTTAGGACCCCAGGTGAAGCTTTCTTT.

The gene calls are TRBV20-1 and TRBJ2-1; the match to TRBD2 covers 12 bases. Germline CDR1 and CDR2: DFQATT and SNEGSKA (reference sequence). The J segment lost 2 bases and the V segment lost 6 bases, leaving 17 bases of the junction unmatched. The CDR3 spans 19 residues. The CDR3 loop reads CSAETMTGTSGSTYNEQFF. The CDR3 DNA follows: TGCAGTGCCGAAACGATGACCGGGACTAGCGGGTCGACCTACAATGAGCAGTTCTTC.

This clonotype was seen a few times. The gene calls are TRBV5-1 and TRBJ2-1; 9 bases line up with TRBD1. The CDR3 extends over 16 amino acids. V shed 0 bases, J shed 7 bases, and the junction held 8 bases outside the gene matches. Germline loops: CDR1 SGHRS, CDR2 YFSETQ. CDR3 region: CASSLGRTGAENEQFF. Here the CDR3 DNA reads TGCGCCAGCAGCTTGGGGAGGACAGGGGCCGAAAATGAGCAGTTCTTC.

This clonotype was counted a few times. V is TRBV28 and J is TRBJ2-1; D gene uncertain. This CDR3 has 12 residues. V dropped 5 bases and J dropped 7 bases, with 9 bases sitting between them. Germline-derived CDR1 and CDR2 are MDHEN and SYDVKM. CDR3 nucleotides: TGTGCCAGCAGTCGGACCCGAAATGAGCAGTTCTTC. As protein: CASSRTRNEQFF.

This clonotype was counted many times. The chain recombines TRBV27 with TRBJ1-1, with a possible D match to TRBD1 (6 bases). Trimming shortened V by 2 bases and J by 6 bases, and 19 bases separated the two germline ends. Germline loops: CDR1 MNHEY, CDR2 SMNVEV (reference sequence). This CDR3 is built from 16 residues. CDR3 protein: CASSLGPTGMVSEAFF. The CDR3 region has the DNA TGTGCCAGCAGTTTAGGGCCTACAGGGATGGTCTCTGAAGCTTTCTTT.

The chain is built from TRBV20-1 and TRBJ2-3; TRBD2 matches 10 bases. V lost 0 bases and J lost 5; bases outside the gene matches: 5. Germline values: CDR1 DFQATT, CDR2 SNEGSKA (reference sequence). This CDR3 has 15 residues. CDR3 bases: TGCAGTGCTAGAGATTTGGCTAGCGGGGGAGATACGCAGTATTTT. This codes for CSARDLASGGDTQYF.

This clonotype was found a few times. This chain links TRBV6-2 or TRBV6-3 with TRBJ2-2; D ambiguous. This CDR3 has 15 residues. Germline assignment: CDR1 MNHEY and CDR2 SVGEGT. With 4 bases removed from V and 2 bases from J, the gap between germline ends came to 11 bases. DNA of the CDR3: TGTGCCAGCAGTTCCCTAGGGATAAACACCGGGGAGCTGTTTTTT. Its protein product is CASSSLGINTGELFF.

The sample holds a few counts of this clonotype. The chain has TRBV7-9 and TRBJ2-1; D perhaps matches TRBD2 (5 bases). CDR1 and CDR2 (germline): SEHNR, FQNEAQ (reference sequence). This CDR3 spans 15 amino acids. The V end was cut by 3 bases, the J end by 0 bases, with 9 bases between. The CDR3 protein is CASSFSESSYNEQFF. The CDR3 nucleotides read TGTGCCAGCAGCTTTAGCGAAAGCTCCTACAATGAGCAGTTCTTC.

This clonotype was observed at least ten times. The rearrangement links TRBV7-2 to TRBJ2-7; TRBD2 matches 11 bases. The CDR3 sequence is 16 residues long. The V gene's germline CDR1 is SGHTA and CDR2 FQGNSA. J was trimmed by 4 bases and V by 1 base; bases with no gene match: 6. The CDR3: CASSLVAGGRGYEQYF. DNA of the CDR3: TGTGCCAGCAGCTTAGTAGCGGGGGGGAGGGGTTACGAGCAGTACTTC.

This clonotype turned up a few times. Here the CDR3 reads CASSPGTRAGGNIQYF. As DNA, the CDR3 is TGTGCCAGCAGCCCGGGGACGCGCGCGGGGGGAAACATTCAGTACTTC. The rearrangement uses TRBV5-4 and TRBJ2-4; TRBD2 matches at 8 bases. Germline values: CDR1 SGHNT, CDR2 YYREEE (reference sequence). The CDR3 loop spans 16 amino acids. After removal of 4 bases from V and 6 bases from J, the junction contained 12 bases not matched to a gene. The entire variable domain, with the rest obtained from reference TRBV5-4 and TRBJ2-4, is as follows: ETGVTQSPTHLIKTRGQQVTLRCSSQSGHNTVSWYQQALGQGPQFIFQYYREEENGRGNFPPRFSGLQFPNYSSELNVNALELDDSALYLCASSPGTRAGGNIQYFGAGTRLSVL.

There are many counts of this clonotype. This rearrangement joins TRBV4-3 to TRBJ2-2, with D possibly being TRBD1 (6 bases). This CDR3 is built from 15 residues. V lost 0 bases and J lost 6, with 11 bases in between. Germline V gene sequence: CDR1 LGHNA, CDR2 YSLEER. CDR3 sequence: CASSQDWTVPGELFF. The CDR3 DNA is TGCGCCAGCAGCCAAGATTGGACAGTACCCGGGGAGCTGTTTTTT.

The chain links TRBV20-1 to TRBJ2-3, with D tentatively TRBD1 or TRBD2 (6 bases each). With 4 bases removed from V and 0 bases from J, the gap between germline ends came to 14 bases. The CDR3 extends over 15 amino acids. Germline V lookup: CDR1 DFQATT, CDR2 SNEGSKA (reference sequence). Here the CDR3 reads CSAIVGGRSTDTQYF. CDR3 nucleotides: TGCAGTGCTATCGTAGGGGGGCGAAGCACAGATACGCAGTATTTT.

This clonotype has ten or more counts. V and J are TRBV7-9 and TRBJ2-7, with 8 bases identical to TRBD1. CDR3 length: 14 amino acids. Germline V gene lookup returns CDR1 SEHNR and CDR2 FQNEAQ (reference sequence). J was trimmed by 2 bases and V by 2 bases; bases with no gene match: 2. The CDR3 DNA follows: TGTGCCAGCAGCTTAAGACAGGGGCCCTACGAGCAGTACTTC. Translation gives CASSLRQGPYEQYF.

This clonotype was seen a handful of times. The V gene is TRBV4-3, the J gene TRBJ2-3; D is possibly TRBD2 (5 bases). V lost 0 bases to trimming and J lost 0 bases, with 13 bases between them. Germline V gene sequence: CDR1 LGHNA, CDR2 YSLEER. There are 17 residues in the CDR3. The CDR3 coding sequence is TGCGCCAGCAGCCAAGATTTCTTCGCGGGTAGCACAGATACGCAGTATTTT. It is translated as CASSQDFFAGSTDTQYF.

The chain joins TRBV6-6 to TRBJ1-1, with a possible D match to TRBD1 (5 bases). The CDR3 spans 13 residues. From germline, CDR1 is MNHNY and CDR2 SVGAGI (reference sequence). Trimming removed 0 bases from V and 12 bases from J, with 14 bases in between. CDR3 nucleotides: TGTGCCAGCAGTTACTCCAAGGCCGAGGGGACTTTCTTT. It specifies CASSYSKAEGTFF.

There are many counts of this clonotype. The chain carries TRBV7-2 and TRBJ1-5, with a tentative D call TRBD1 (5 bases). The CDR3 covers 15 residues. Germline V gene lookup returns CDR1 SGHTA and CDR2 FQGNSA. Trimming shortened V by 0 bases and J by 4 bases, and 10 bases separated the two germline ends. The CDR3 sequence: CASSLAGPANQPQHF. The CDR3 bases are TGTGCCAGCAGCTTAGCGGGGCCAGCTAATCAGCCCCAGCATTTT. The complete variable domain, with remaining parts taken from reference TRBV7-2 and TRBJ1-5, reads GAGVSQSPSNKVTEKGKDVELRCDPISGHTALYWYRQSLGQGLEFLIYFQGNSAPDKSGLPSDRFSAERTGGSVSTLTIQRTQQEDSAVYLCASSLAGPANQPQHFGDGTRLSIL.

This clonotype was counted many times. The V call is TRBV4-1, the J call TRBJ2-1; TRBD1 matches 7 bases. This CDR3 has 14 residues. From germline, CDR1 is MGHRA and CDR2 YSYEKL. The V gene end was trimmed by 4 bases and the J gene end by 12 bases; junction bases not matched to a gene: 12. The CDR3 region has the DNA TGCGCCAGCAGCCGAAGAGAACAGGGGATCGGGCAGTTCTTC. The encoded protein is CASSRREQGIGQFF.

This clonotype was counted ten times or more. The CDR3 DNA reads as TGTGCCAGCAGCCGCCTCCTAACTAGCGGGGTCACAGATACGCAGTATTTT. It is translated as CASSRLLTSGVTDTQYF. The gene calls are TRBV27 and TRBJ2-3, with 10 positions matching TRBD2. Germline CDR1 MNHEY, CDR2 SMNVEV (reference sequence). Trimming removed 6 bases from V and 2 bases from J; junction bases left unmatched: 11. The CDR3 is 17 amino acids.